Listed here are 22 T cell receptor beta chains from one sample, sequenced in a study of human T cells and chemical hapten exposure (dated by TCRdb to the early 2020s). Explained via the paper, the time point label denotes: healthy volunteer bleed at 2 weeks. Total RNA was isolated from unfractionated whole blood collected in Tempus Blood RNA tubes. Library prep was done by RACE. The listed sequencing device is NextSeq 500. TCRdb reran the public reads through fastp at Q25 and MiXCR, keeping productive beta chains. Duplicate CDR3 protein sequences are folded into a single record with the most common DNA and genes. This sample comprises roughly 49,000 distinct CDR3 sequences, about 4.5% of them detected only once. The top ten hold 1.5% to 2% of the sample. The sequenced sample consisted of whole blood. Receptor source: a female donor in good health. Some clones in this sample may be carry-over from other donors' samples.

This clonotype has at least ten counts. The chain couples TRBV5-6 to TRBJ2-3; a possible D gene is TRBD2 (5 bases). Trimming pared 4 bases from V and 7 bases from J, leaving 16 bases between. The CDR3 is 14 residues long. CDR1 is SGHDT, CDR2 YYEEEE, per germline. The CDR3 DNA is TGTGCCAGCAGCCCAGGACTCGCACGGAATACGCAGTATTTT. It is translated as CASSPGLARNTQYF.

This clonotype was seen many times. The V call is TRBV6-5, the J call TRBJ1-2; D is perhaps TRBD1 (6 bases). Trimming took 2 bases from V and 4 from J, leaving 11 bases between them. CDR3 length: 14 amino acids. CDR1 is MNHEY, CDR2 SVGAGI, per germline. The CDR3 spells CASSYGDTSYGYTF. The CDR3 nucleotides are TGTGCCAGCAGTTACGGGGACACGTCCTATGGCTACACCTTC.

Ten or more counts support this clonotype. The chain is built from TRBV3-1 and TRBJ2-2, with D perhaps TRBD1 or TRBD2 (6 bases each). Germline V gene sequence: CDR1 LGHDT, CDR2 YNNKEL (reference sequence). V was clipped by 2 bases and J by 0 bases, with 13 bases between them. This CDR3 spans 17 amino acids. CDR3 coding DNA: TGTGCCAGCAGCCAACAAGGGGGGCGAGCGAACACCGGGGAGCTGTTTTTT. Translating it yields CASSQQGGRANTGELFF.

This clonotype qualifies as medium-sized. V gene TRBV14 combines with J gene TRBJ1-1; no firm D call. Trimming took off 0 bases at V and 1 base at J, with 3 bases between the two ends. Germline CDR1 reads SGHDN; CDR2 reads FVKESK. This CDR3 spans 13 amino acids. CDR3 in amino acids: CASSQDRNTEAFF. CDR3 DNA sequence: TGTGCCAGCAGCCAAGATAGGAACACTGAAGCTTTCTTT.

This clonotype has more than one count but fewer than ten. V gene TRBV20-1 combines with J gene TRBJ2-7; 8 bases line up with TRBD2. Germline-derived CDR1 and CDR2 are DFQATT and SNEGSKA (reference sequence). The CDR3 length is 15 residues. The V gene end was trimmed by 5 bases and the J gene end by 4 bases; junction bases not matched to a gene: 13. This CDR3 is CSADPGVAGGYEQYF. The CDR3 DNA is TGCAGTGCTGATCCAGGTGTGGCGGGGGGATACGAGCAGTACTTC.

The chain employs TRBV12-3 or TRBV12-4 and TRBJ2-7; TRBD1 aligns across 7 bases. This CDR3 has 15 amino acids. The trim removed 5 bases at V and 3 bases at J, leaving 10 bases unmatched. DNA of the CDR3: TGTGCCAGCAGTCCCCCCAACAGGGGCGGCTACGAGCAGTACTTC. Translation: CASSPPNRGGYEQYF.

This clonotype was seen at least ten times. The chain combines TRBV6-2 or TRBV6-3 with TRBJ1-2; TRBD1 agrees at 7 bases. The junction had 15 bases not matched to a gene; V was cut back by 0 bases and J by 8 bases. The CDR3 is 17 residues long. Germline V gene data show CDR1 as MNHEY and CDR2 as SVGEGT. Here the CDR3 DNA reads TGTGCCAGCAGTTACTCTCCGACAGGGCTCCTCGTCGGAGGCTACACCTTC. It is translated as CASSYSPTGLLVGGYTF.

This clonotype was seen at least ten times. The V call is TRBV5-1, the J call TRBJ1-1; no clear D. This CDR3 has 13 residues. Deletions cut 5 bases from V and 4 bases from J, with 12 bases between. The germline gives CDR1 SGHRS, CDR2 YFSETQ. The CDR3 is CASRAGRATEAFF. As DNA, the CDR3 is TGCGCCAGCAGGGCCGGAAGGGCCACTGAAGCTTTCTTT.

The table lists this clonotype with many counts. The chain carries TRBV5-1 and TRBJ2-3, with 14 bases lining up with TRBD2. The CDR3 contains 21 residues. The germline CDR1 and CDR2 sequences are SGHRS and YFSETQ. Trimming took 4 bases from V and 1 from J; bases not matched to a gene: 17. CDR3 DNA: TGCGCCAGCAGCCCCCGAAGGACTAGCGGGGGGATACCCCGACGCACAGATACGCAGTATTTT. Protein: CASSPRRTSGGIPRRTDTQYF.

This clonotype was recorded at least ten times. CDR3 residues: CASSEAGNTDTQYF. CDR3 sequence (DNA): TGTGCCAGCAGTGAGGCGGGGAACACAGATACGCAGTATTTT. The gene calls are TRBV6-4 and TRBJ2-3, with TRBD2 as a possible D gene (6 bases). The CDR3 is made up of 14 amino acids. The germline V and J ends were trimmed by 3 bases and 2 bases, with 9 bases remaining between them. From germline, CDR1 is MRHNA and CDR2 SNTAGT.

The sample holds a few counts of this clonotype. The chain uses TRBV5-1 and TRBJ1-1; 9 positions agree with TRBD1. V lost 1 base, J lost 3 bases, and 10 bases stayed unmatched. Germline assignment: CDR1 SGHRS and CDR2 YFSETQ. This CDR3 is 17 amino acids long. The CDR3 DNA follows: TGCGCCAGCAGCTTGCGGGGACAGGGTCGTAGTCACACTGAAGCTTTCTTT. It translates to CASSLRGQGRSHTEAFF. Using reference TRBV5-1 and TRBJ1-1 for the parts outside the CDR3, the full variable domain is KAGVTQTPRYLIKTRGQQVTLSCSPISGHRSVSWYQQTPGQGLQFLFEYFSETQRNKGNFPGRFSGRQFSNSRSEMNVSTLELGDSALYLCASSLRGQGRSHTEAFFGQGTRLTVV.

This clonotype occurred a few times. The chain joins TRBV7-8 to TRBJ1-1, with no clear D. With 8 bases removed from V and 6 bases from J, the gap between germline ends came to 22 bases. CDR1 is SGHVS and CDR2 is FQNEAQ in the germline V gene. The CDR3 length is 15 residues. The CDR3 DNA sequence: TGTGCCAGCTCCCGTCCCCTAGCGGTCGGGGCTGAAGCTTTCTTT. It is translated as CASSRPLAVGAEAFF.

Many counts were recorded for this clonotype. The gene calls are TRBV12-3 or TRBV12-4 and TRBJ1-1; D is unresolved. The germline V and J ends were trimmed by 0 bases and 5 bases, with 7 bases remaining between them. CDR3 size: 13 residues. The CDR3 reads CASSLAQETEAFF. The CDR3 coding sequence is TGTGCCAGCAGTTTAGCGCAGGAGACTGAAGCTTTCTTT.

Ten or more counts support this clonotype. CDR3 bases: TGTGCCAGCAGTTTTGGGGGTAACTATGGCTACACCTTC. It yields the protein CASSFGGNYGYTF. V and J are TRBV28 and TRBJ1-2; D perhaps matches TRBD1 (5 bases). The CDR3 consists of 13 residues. Trimming left V 3 bases short and J 1 base short, with 6 bases between. Germline V CDR1 and CDR2: MDHEN, SYDVKM.

This clonotype was observed at least ten times. The chain links TRBV18 to TRBJ2-3; D is unresolved. Germline assignment: CDR1 KGHSH and CDR2 LQKENI. Trimming pared 6 bases from V and 7 bases from J, leaving 20 bases between. CDR3 length equals 15 residues. As DNA, the CDR3 is TGTGCCAGCTCCCCTGCTAGAGGTTTAGCAAATACGCAGTATTTT. Amino acid sequence: CASSPARGLANTQYF.

As for this clonotype: This may be a read error: a much more frequent sequence differs by one nucleotide. For the CDR3, the DNA is TGTGCCAGCAGCTTTACTGGACACCTCACTAAAGCTTTCTTT. Protein sequence: CASSFTGHLTKAFF. This chain connects TRBV7-2 to TRBJ1-1; D may be TRBD1 (5 bases). The germline gives CDR1 SGHTA, CDR2 FQGNSA. CDR3 length equals 14 residues.

This clonotype was detected many times. The gene calls are TRBV5-1 and TRBJ2-3; tentatively, D is TRBD1 (6 bases). Germline V lookup: CDR1 SGHRS, CDR2 YFSETQ. V gave up 6 bases and J gave up 2 bases, with 19 bases separating them. The CDR3 is made up of 16 amino acids. CDR3 in amino acids: CASTDVSGDITDTQYF. The CDR3 DNA reads TGCGCCAGCACTGATGTTTCAGGGGATATCACAGATACGCAGTATTTT.

This clonotype was detected many times. The V and J genes are TRBV29-1 and TRBJ2-7; possible D gene TRBD1, 6 bases. Trimming cost V 6 bases and J 3 bases, with 12 bases left between them. The length of the CDR3 is 12 residues. Germline CDR1 SQVTM, CDR2 ANQGSEA. The CDR3 DNA reads TGCAGCGTGGTAGAGGGGGTCTACGAGCAGTACTTC. Protein product: CSVVEGVYEQYF.

In this sample, this clonotype turned up many times. The V call is TRBV6-4, the J call TRBJ1-1; 7 bases line up with TRBD1. Germline values: CDR1 MRHNA, CDR2 SNTAGT. Unmatched junction bases numbered 10, after V lost 0 bases and J lost 3 bases. This CDR3 region has 17 residues. This CDR3 reads CASSDSVVRGLHTEAFF. CDR3 coding DNA: TGTGCCAGCAGTGACTCCGTAGTTAGGGGGCTGCACACTGAAGCTTTCTTT.

This clonotype was seen at least ten times. This chain joins TRBV5-1 and TRBJ2-1, with 11 bases aligning to TRBD2. This CDR3 has 14 residues. Unmatched junction bases numbered 4, after V lost 6 bases and J lost 5 bases. Germline CDR1 and CDR2: SGHRS and YFSETQ. The CDR3 DNA reads as TGCGCCAGCACCGGGACTAGCGGAAACAATGAGCAGTTCTTC. Its translation is CASTGTSGNNEQFF.

This clonotype was picked up many times. The V gene is TRBV29-1, the J gene TRBJ2-3, with D perhaps matching TRBD1 or TRBD2 (5 bases each). CDR1 SQVTM and CDR2 ANQGSEA come from the germline V gene. Trimming took 4 bases from V and 8 from J, leaving 13 bases between them. The CDR3 sequence is 12 residues long. The CDR3 loop is CSVAEGLVTQYF. The DNA for the CDR3 is TGCAGCGTTGCTGAGGGGCTTGTTACGCAGTATTTT.

This clonotype was seen many times. This chain uses TRBV5-1 with TRBJ2-7, with 8 positions matching TRBD1. Germline CDR1 SGHRS, CDR2 YFSETQ. The junction had 10 bases not matched to a gene; V was cut back by 4 bases and J by 4 bases. This CDR3 is 15 amino acids long. CDR3 sequence reads: CASSPQGARAYEQYF. The CDR3 DNA follows: TGCGCCAGCAGCCCCCAGGGGGCGCGGGCGTACGAGCAGTACTTC. Looking up the rest from reference TRBV5-1 and TRBJ2-7 gives the full variable domain: KAGVTQTPRYLIKTRGQQVTLSCSPISGHRSVSWYQQTPGQGLQFLFEYFSETQRNKGNFPGRFSGRQFSNSRSEMNVSTLELGDSALYLCASSPQGARAYEQYFGPGTRLTVT.